Below, 32 T cell receptor beta chains from the same sample are listed, as sequenced in a study of cytomegalovirus exposure and HLA in healthy donors. PCR used 60 Vbeta primers and 13 Jbeta primers. TCRdb keeps only in-frame clones here, not all; method: immunoSEQ multiplex PCR. This sample carries 170,000 or so clones, 80% of them seen once, and the ten largest clones take 1%. The source material was PBMCs. Every receptor here comes from a woman aged 50 to 60 in good health and CMV-seropositive.

This chain links TRBV7-9 with TRBJ1-4, with 9 bases identical to TRBD1. The J segment lost 8 bases and the V segment lost 4 bases, leaving 11 bases of the junction unmatched. Germline lookup yields CDR1 SEHNR and CDR2 FQNEAQ (reference sequence). The CDR3 totals 16 residues. The CDR3 spells CASSYYRDRVTEKLFF. The CDR3 DNA reads TGTGCCAGCAGCTACTACCGGGACAGGGTTACAGAAAAACTGTTTTTT.

The V gene is TRBV27, the J gene TRBJ2-2, with D perhaps matching TRBD1 (6 bases). Trimming pared 3 bases from V and 3 bases from J, leaving 11 bases between. The CDR3 is made up of 15 amino acids. CDR1 and CDR2 from the germline V gene are MNHEY and SMNVEV (reference sequence). CDR3 sequence reads: CASSFNRVDTGELFF. CDR3 sequence (DNA): TGTGCCAGCAGTTTCAACAGGGTGGACACCGGGGAGCTGTTTTTT.

V gene TRBV19 combines with J gene TRBJ1-1, with 8 bases lining up with TRBD1. CDR1 is LNHDA, CDR2 SQIVND, per germline (reference sequence). With V trimmed by 7 bases and J by 3 bases, 10 bases remained unmatched. This CDR3 has 15 residues. In nucleotides, the CDR3 is TGTGCCAGTACCCCTCGGACAGGGTGGGACACTGAAGCTTTCTTT. Translating gives CASTPRTGWDTEAFF.

This chain joins TRBV28 and TRBJ2-7; the D gene is possibly TRBD1 (5 bases). The V and J ends lost 6 bases and 4 bases respectively, with 28 bases between them. Germline V gene sequence: CDR1 MDHEN, CDR2 SYDVKM. The CDR3 loop spans 18 amino acids. CDR3 bases: TGTGCCAGCAGCCGCACTCCCCCCCGCAGGGTAAAAGGATACGAGCAGTACTTC. It codes for CASSRTPPRRVKGYEQYF.

This clone was detected once. The gene calls are TRBV2 and TRBJ2-7; weak D call: TRBD1 (7 bases). The CDR3 is made up of 13 amino acids. Germline-derived CDR1 and CDR2 are SNHLY and FYNNEI. Deletions cut 6 bases from V and 2 bases from J, with 11 bases between. CDR3 region: CASSTGEAYEQYF. In DNA, the CDR3 is TGTGCCAGCAGCACAGGGGAGGCCTACGAGCAGTACTTC. The full variable domain, rest sourced from reference TRBV2 and TRBJ2-7, is EPEVTQTPSHQVTQMGQEVILRCVPISNHLYFYWYRQILGQKVEFLVSFYNNEISEKSEIFDDQFSVERPDGSNFTLKIRSTKLEDSAMYFCASSTGEAYEQYFGPGTRLTVT.

The rearrangement joins TRBV27 to TRBJ2-4; D is unresolved. V lost 6 bases to trimming and J lost 4 bases, with 4 bases between them. The germline gives CDR1 MNHEY, CDR2 SMNVEV (reference sequence). The CDR3 has 11 residues. The CDR3 loop is CASSPKNIQYF. The CDR3 bases are TGTGCCAGCAGCCCTAAAAACATTCAGTACTTC.

This clone appeared once. The chain has TRBV7-3 and TRBJ2-4; 7 bases agree with TRBD1. This CDR3 contains 15 residues. Germline V gene sequence: CDR1 SGHTA, CDR2 FQGTGA. With V trimmed by 6 bases and J by 5 bases, 10 bases remained unmatched. The CDR3 loop reads CASRPQQGWENIQYF. In DNA, the CDR3 is TGTGCCAGCAGGCCACAACAGGGGTGGGAAAACATTCAGTACTTC.

The chain couples TRBV6-6 to TRBJ2-4, with 8 bases fitting TRBD2. Per the germline V gene, CDR1 is MNHNY and CDR2 is SVGAGI (reference sequence). The CDR3 totals 15 residues. V lost 2 bases and J lost 8; bases outside the gene matches: 8. CDR3 sequence (DNA): TGTGCCAGCAGTTACGGGACGGGAGGGCCGGACATTCAGTACTTC. Its translation: CASSYGTGGPDIQYF.

The genes are TRBV4-2 and TRBJ2-7; D might be TRBD1 (5 bases). The CDR3 is 14 residues long. Germline lookup yields CDR1 LGHNA and CDR2 YNFKEQ. V was cut by 9 bases and J by 4 bases, with 19 bases left in between. The CDR3 region is CASARQIPFYEQYF. In DNA, the CDR3 is TGTGCCAGTGCTAGACAGATACCATTTTACGAGCAGTACTTC.

This clone occurred a few times. The rearrangement uses TRBV9 and TRBJ1-1; perhaps TRBD1 as D (6 bases). V gave up 3 bases and J gave up 0 bases, with 9 bases separating them. Per the germline V gene, CDR1 is SGDLS and CDR2 is YYNGEE. CDR3 length equals 14 residues. In DNA, the CDR3 is TGTGCCAGCAGCGGGGACATTATGAACACTGAAGCTTTCTTT. Protein product: CASSGDIMNTEAFF.

CDR3 sequence reads: CASSSLLAGGETQYF. CDR3 nucleotide sequence: TGTGCCAGTAGCAGTCTACTAGCGGGAGGCGAGACCCAGTACTTC. The V and J genes are TRBV19 and TRBJ2-5; 12 bases are a match to TRBD2. The germline CDR1 and CDR2 sequences are LNHDA and SQIVND (reference sequence). The J segment lost 5 bases and the V segment lost 6 bases, leaving 7 bases of the junction unmatched. This CDR3 spans 15 amino acids.

This chain joins TRBV6-1 and TRBJ1-5; 9 positions match TRBD1. J gave up 7 bases and V 4 bases, and 2 bases lay outside the gene matches. The CDR3 spans 13 residues. The V gene's germline CDR1 is MNHNS and CDR2 SASEGT. The CDR3 is CASSGQGEQPQHF. The CDR3 coding sequence is TGTGCCAGCAGTGGACAGGGGGAGCAGCCCCAGCATTTT.

The CDR3 region is CASSPFMNTEAFF. The CDR3 DNA reads as TGTGCCAGCAGCCCCTTTATGAACACTGAAGCTTTCTTT. The V gene is TRBV14, the J gene TRBJ1-1; D is unclear. The germline V gene has CDR1 SGHDN and CDR2 FVKESK. There are 13 residues in the CDR3. Trimming shortened V by 4 bases and J by 0 bases, and 6 bases separated the two germline ends.

The V and J genes are TRBV28 and TRBJ1-5; D is perhaps TRBD1 (5 bases). In germline, CDR1 is MDHEN, CDR2 SYDVKM. The CDR3 is made up of 18 amino acids. V lost 6 bases and J lost 9, with 30 bases in between. The CDR3 nucleotides read TGTGCCAGCAGCTTCCTCCCAGGCCAGGGCCCGTGGCAGCGGCCCCAGCATTTT. It yields the protein CASSFLPGQGPWQRPQHF.

This clone was seen just once. The CDR3 loop reads CASSVGLAGRDEQFF. CDR3 in DNA: TGTGCCAGCAGTGTCGGACTAGCGGGACGGGATGAGCAGTTCTTC. The chain carries TRBV2 and TRBJ2-1, with TRBD2 matching 12 bases. The germline V gene has CDR1 SNHLY and CDR2 FYNNEI. The ends lost 4 bases at V and 8 bases at J; junction bases unmatched: 6. The CDR3 extends over 15 amino acids.

The chain links TRBV6-1 to TRBJ2-1, with 14 bases matching TRBD2. Germline lookup yields CDR1 MNHNS and CDR2 SASEGT. The CDR3 totals 15 residues. Trimming removed 9 bases from V and 9 bases from J; junction bases left unmatched: 10. The CDR3 region has the DNA TGTGCCAGTGGGTTTTCGACTAGCGGGGGGGCTGAGCAGTTCTTC. It is translated as CASGFSTSGGAEQFF.

This clone was recorded only once. This chain links TRBV9 with TRBJ2-1; 8 bases map to TRBD1. Trimming at V came to 1 base and at J to 1 base, leaving 1 base not matched to a gene. The CDR3 length is 15 residues. CDR1 is SGDLS and CDR2 is YYNGEE in the germline V gene. The CDR3 protein is CASSVTGGSYNEQFF. The DNA for the CDR3 is TGTGCCAGCAGCGTAACAGGGGGTTCCTACAATGAGCAGTTCTTC.

This sequence joins TRBV6-6 and TRBJ1-2; the D gene is possibly TRBD1 (5 bases). V was pared by 4 bases and J by 9 bases, with 24 bases between. CDR1 is MNHNY, CDR2 SVGAGI, per germline (reference sequence). The CDR3 covers 16 residues. CDR3 region: CASSSRGVGGKWSYTF. In DNA form, the CDR3 reads TGTGCCAGCAGTTCCCGGGGAGTGGGGGGAAAGTGGAGCTACACCTTC.

J is TRBJ2-1 and V is TRBV7-2; 7 bases line up with TRBD2. V was clipped by 7 bases and J by 4 bases; unmatched bases: 10. The CDR3 loop spans 15 amino acids. Germline V gives CDR1 SGHTA, CDR2 FQGNSA. The CDR3 nucleotides read TGTGCCAGCATCCGGGGCGTGGGGGGGTACAATGAGCAGTTCTTC. Amino acids: CASIRGVGGYNEQFF.

The chain employs TRBV5-4 and TRBJ2-5; 10 nucleotides agree with TRBD2. The end of the DNA is better explained by TRBJ2-7, so the J call may be wrong. The CDR3 has 15 residues. In germline, CDR1 is SGHNT, CDR2 YYREEE (reference sequence). The CDR3 DNA follows: TGTGCCAGCAGCTCACCTAGCGGGAGTTTCTACGAGCAGTACTTC. Translation gives CASSSPSGSFYEQYF.

The chain uses TRBV5-6 and TRBJ1-5, with D uncertain. V lost 1 base and J 3 bases, leaving 8 bases between the germline ends. The CDR3 consists of 14 residues. Germline V gene lookup returns CDR1 SGHDT and CDR2 YYEEEE. In DNA, the CDR3 is TGTGCCAGCAGCTTGATGACATACAATCAGCCCCAGCATTTT. This translates into CASSLMTYNQPQHF.

J is TRBJ2-1 and V is TRBV19; D ambiguous. This CDR3 is 12 amino acids long. The V gene lost 1 base and the J gene lost 6 bases, with 4 bases spanning the gap. Looked up from germline, CDR1 is LNHDA and CDR2 is SQIVND (reference sequence). In DNA form, the CDR3 reads TGTGCCAGTAGTATAGCTGTCAATGAGCAGTTCTTC. Amino acid sequence: CASSIAVNEQFF.

This chain connects TRBV12-5 to TRBJ2-1; 11 bases are a match to TRBD2. V dropped 6 bases and J dropped 3; count of bases not matched to a gene: 22. The CDR3 has 21 amino acids. Per the germline V gene, CDR1 is LGHNT and CDR2 is FRNRAP. The DNA for the CDR3 is TGTGCTAGTGGCTCAGTCTGGGAGACTAGCGGGGAGGGGGAGGTCTACAATGAGCAGTTCTTC. Translation gives CASGSVWETSGEGEVYNEQFF.

The chain uses TRBV2 and TRBJ1-3; possible D gene TRBD1, 6 bases. Germline V gives CDR1 SNHLY, CDR2 FYNNEI. Deletions cut 8 bases from V and 0 bases from J, with 14 bases between. The CDR3 contains 15 residues. The CDR3 coding sequence is TGTGCCAGCGGCTTGGGGGCCAACTCTGGAAACACCATATATTTT. It is translated as CASGLGANSGNTIYF.

The CDR3 region is CASSQNRGLTEAFF. The CDR3 DNA reads as TGCGCCAGCAGCCAAAACAGGGGACTCACTGAAGCTTTCTTT. The V gene is TRBV4-3, the J gene TRBJ1-1; 7 positions match TRBD1. Germline lookup yields CDR1 LGHNA and CDR2 YSLEER. The CDR3 totals 14 residues. V shed 2 bases and J 4 bases; nucleotides not matched to a gene: 4.

V is TRBV6-5 and J is TRBJ2-5; 7 bases align to TRBD2. The ends lost 6 bases at V and 7 bases at J; junction bases unmatched: 8. The CDR3 spans 13 residues. Germline CDR1 is MNHEY and CDR2 is SVGAGI. For the CDR3, the DNA is TGTGCCAGCAGCCTTGGACTAGTTGGGACCCAGTACTTC. It is translated as CASSLGLVGTQYF.

J is TRBJ2-2 and V is TRBV11-3; 8 bases agree with TRBD2. The germline V gene has CDR1 SGHNT and CDR2 YENEEA. Germline trimming cut 5 bases from V and 3 bases from J; bases unmatched to any gene: 5. This CDR3 has 15 amino acids. The CDR3 protein is CASSPPGLDTGELFF. The CDR3 nucleotides are TGTGCCAGCAGCCCCCCGGGACTAGACACCGGGGAGCTGTTTTTT. Combining the CDR3 with reference TRBV11-3 and TRBJ2-2 gives the whole variable domain EAGVVQSPRYKIIEKKQPVAFWCNPISGHNTLYWYLQNLGQGPELLIRYENEEAVDDSQLPKDRFSAERLKGVDSTLKIQPAELGDSAVYLCASSPPGLDTGELFFGEGSRLTVL.

This clone showed up just once. The V and J genes are TRBV15 and TRBJ1-3; D uncertain. CDR3 length: 16 residues. V shed 7 bases and J shed 0 bases, with 16 bases lying between them. Germline V gives CDR1 LNHNV, CDR2 YYDKDF (reference sequence). The chain's CDR3 is CATKDLWGVSGNTIYF. CDR3 in DNA: TGTGCCACCAAAGACCTCTGGGGAGTCTCTGGAAACACCATATATTTT.

The V gene is TRBV2, the J gene TRBJ1-6, with 9 bases lining up with TRBD1. J lost 6 bases, V lost 6 bases, and 12 bases had no gene match. Germline-derived CDR1 and CDR2 are SNHLY and FYNNEI. This CDR3 region has 17 residues. The CDR3 region is CASSPTRGTGSNSPLHF. The CDR3 DNA follows: TGTGCCAGCAGCCCCACCCGGGGGACAGGGAGTAATTCACCCCTCCACTTT.

CDR3 sequence: CASSFSGGRFLSAGELFF. CDR3 DNA sequence: TGTGCCAGCAGCTTTTCGGGGGGGCGCTTCTTAAGTGCCGGGGAGCTGTTTTTT. The V call is TRBV5-4, the J call TRBJ2-2; 8 positions agree with TRBD2. CDR1 and CDR2 (germline): SGHNT, YYREEE (reference sequence). Trimming cost V 2 bases and J 6 bases; bases outside gene matches: 15. CDR3 length: 18 residues. The variable domain in full, completed from reference TRBV5-4 and TRBJ2-2, reads ETGVTQSPTHLIKTRGQQVTLRCSSQSGHNTVSWYQQALGQGPQFIFQYYREEENGRGNFPPRFSGLQFPNYSSELNVNALELDDSALYLCASSFSGGRFLSAGELFFGEGSRLTVL.

J is TRBJ1-6 and V is TRBV6-4; 7 nucleotides line up with TRBD1. The ends lost 6 bases at V and 7 bases at J; junction bases unmatched: 3. This CDR3 has 13 amino acids. Germline CDR1 is MRHNA and CDR2 is SNTAGT. CDR3 DNA: TGTGCCAGCAGCCCAGGGGGGAATTCACCCCTCCACTTT. This codes for CASSPGGNSPLHF.

This chain connects TRBV2 to TRBJ2-7, with TRBD1 matching over 10 bases. This CDR3 spans 15 amino acids. The V segment lost 7 bases and the J segment 2 bases; nucleotides outside the gene matches: 8. CDR1 and CDR2 (germline): SNHLY, FYNNEI. The CDR3 bases are TGTGCCAGCACAGCGGGACAGGGGCGTCCCTACGAGCAGTACTTC. It yields the protein CASTAGQGRPYEQYF. The full variable domain, rest sourced from reference TRBV2 and TRBJ2-7, is EPEVTQTPSHQVTQMGQEVILRCVPISNHLYFYWYRQILGQKVEFLVSFYNNEISEKSEIFDDQFSVERPDGSNFTLKIRSTKLEDSAMYFCASTAGQGRPYEQYFGPGTRLTVT.